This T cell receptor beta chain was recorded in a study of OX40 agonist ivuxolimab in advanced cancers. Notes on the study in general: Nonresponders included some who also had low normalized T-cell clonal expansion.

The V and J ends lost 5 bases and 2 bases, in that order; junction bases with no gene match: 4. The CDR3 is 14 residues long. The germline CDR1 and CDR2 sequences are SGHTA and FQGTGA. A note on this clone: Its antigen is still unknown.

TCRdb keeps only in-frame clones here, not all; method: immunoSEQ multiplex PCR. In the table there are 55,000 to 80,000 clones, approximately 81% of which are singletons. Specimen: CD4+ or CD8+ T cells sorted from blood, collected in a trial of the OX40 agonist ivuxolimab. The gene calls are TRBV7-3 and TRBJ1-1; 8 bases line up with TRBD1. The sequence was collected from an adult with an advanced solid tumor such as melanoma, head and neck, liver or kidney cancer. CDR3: CASSEDRENTEAFF. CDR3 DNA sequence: TGTGCCAGCAGCGAGGACAGGGAAAACACTGAAGCTTTCTTT.